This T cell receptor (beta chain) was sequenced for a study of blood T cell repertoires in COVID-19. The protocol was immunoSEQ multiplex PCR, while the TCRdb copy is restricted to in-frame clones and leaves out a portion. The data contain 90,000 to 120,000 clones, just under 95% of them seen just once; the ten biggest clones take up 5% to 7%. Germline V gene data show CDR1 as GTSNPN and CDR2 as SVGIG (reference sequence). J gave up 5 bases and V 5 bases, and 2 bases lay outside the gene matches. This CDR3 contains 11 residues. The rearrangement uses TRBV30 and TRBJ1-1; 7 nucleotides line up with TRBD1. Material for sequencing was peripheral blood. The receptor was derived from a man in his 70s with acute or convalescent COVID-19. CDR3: CAWDRDTEAFF. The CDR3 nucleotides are TGTGCCTGGGACAGGGATACTGAAGCTTTCTTT.